The sequence of this T cell receptor beta chain was determined in a study of early T cells in non-severe SARS-CoV-2 infection (dated by TCRdb to 2020 to 2022). Regarding the complete study: TCR sequencing used bulk RNA from unsorted whole blood, so alpha and beta chains could not be paired.

In regard to this clonotype: Its cognate antigen has yet to be identified. No per-base quality is available; no much larger clone lies one base away.

The germline V gene (reference sequence) specifies DFQATT as CDR1 and SNEGSKA as CDR2. Spanning cysteine to phenylalanine, the CDR3 consists of 16 amino acids. Of the read, only the CDR3 DNA is kept; its 48 bases are in frame from base 1. Relative to germline, V is missing 0 bases and J is missing 3 bases, with 10 bases of the junction outside any gene match. Overall study results and their limits: VDJdb matching was skewed toward anti-spike CD8 responses and likely underestimated virus-specific expansions by missing private and CD4 specificities.

Libraries were made using 5' RACE. Sequencing instrument: NextSeq 500. To correct for sequencing error and PCR bias, the TCR library protocol tagged individual cDNA molecules with unique molecular identifiers. Both TCR alpha and beta chains were sequenced, and tight co-correlation was observed between alpha and beta sequence abundances in each sample. The original methods were these. V gene, J gene and CDR3 annotation of TCR sequences was performed with Decombinator V4. TCRs were defined as expanded if a significant change between any two time points was detected under a Poisson model with p below 0.0001. Abundances of TCRs were expressed as counts per million after normalisation to the total number of TCRs sequenced in each sample. TRAV1-2 paired with TRAJ12, TRAJ20 or TRAJ33 defined MAIT TCRs, while TRAV10 paired with TRAJ18 defined iNKT TCRs. VDJdb, accessed 1 November 2021, was searched for CMV, EBV and SARS-CoV-2 annotated TCRs, with TCRs annotated for multiple antigens excluded. TCRdb reprocessed the public reads (quality trimming at Q25 with fastp, clone calling with MiXCR) and kept in-frame beta chains. Each record represents a unique CDR3 protein, reported with the most common genes and DNA among its rows. These V and J calls rely on TCRdb rather than the paper's analysis. The sample profile shows 98,000 or so distinct CDR3 sequences; 9.5% to 12% of them were found once. The biggest ten clones account for approximately 5.3% of the sample.

This was a case-control study nested in a cohort of healthcare workers in London, UK, who had nasopharyngeal swab PCR tests and blood samples taken every week. Between 23 and 31 March 2020, the week of the UK lockdown, healthcare workers were enrolled and then followed up weekly for as long as 16 weeks. The clonotype was recovered from an adult who was a healthcare worker with PCR-confirmed SARS-CoV-2 infection or an uninfected control (not recorded which). Sequencing used whole blood. The V and J segments used are TRBV20-1 and TRBJ2-7; a stretch of 8 junction bases matches TRBD2. The CDR3 protein is CSARDGGRGLDYEQYF. The DNA is TGCAGTGCTAGAGATGGAGGGCGGGGACTAGACTACGAGCAGTACTTC.